The present T cell receptor (beta chain) was sequenced within a study of blood T cell repertoires in COVID-19. On the study more broadly: PBMCs, B-cell-depleted T cells, or T cells were the source of the cDNA or gDNA that made up the material.

The CDR3 is 16 amino acids. J was trimmed by 3 bases and V by 3 bases; bases with no gene match: 9. Germline V gene lookup returns CDR1 GTSNPN and CDR2 SVGIG (reference sequence). The assay was immunoSEQ multiplex PCR, and TCRdb's table has in-frame clones only and misses some. The sample has about 160,000 clones, 81% seen once. The rearrangement uses TRBV30 and TRBJ2-7; 12 positions match TRBD2. The TCR was taken from a woman aged 40 to 49 with acute COVID-19. The sequencing input was PBMCs or T cells enriched from blood (not recorded which). The CDR3 sequence: CAWSPTPTSGSYEQYF. CDR3 in DNA: TGTGCCTGGAGCCCAACCCCGACTAGCGGGAGCTACGAGCAGTACTTC.